Described below is a single T cell receptor (beta chain) sequence and its context. The data stem from a study of blood T cells in healthy people across ages. Researchers isolated at least 7 million PBMCs per sample. It was with a sample-barcoded 5' primer and a J-beta primer mix that a second PCR of about 7 to 12 cycles was run. MiXCR was run by TCRdb on the 5' RACE reads, yielding one entry per CDR3 protein. This sample carries about 1.8 million distinct CDR3 sequences, about 50% of them seen once, and the ten largest clones take more than 2%. Trimming cost V 3 bases and J 4 bases, with 12 bases left between them. Germline assignment: CDR1 MDHEN and CDR2 SYDVKM. There are 14 residues in the CDR3.

The sample comprised blood. This chain links TRBV28 with TRBJ1-2; weak D call: TRBD1 (5 bases). This receptor was obtained from a woman between 35 and 50 years old in good health. This chain's CDR3 is CASSLTALGYGYTF. CDR3 DNA sequence: TGTGCCAGCAGTTTGACAGCACTTGGCTATGGCTACACCTTC.